This T cell receptor beta chain was sequenced during a study of cytomegalovirus exposure and HLA in healthy donors. Study-wide context: Genotyping showed less than 85% of hundreds of donors falling in the Caucasian-associated ancestry cluster.

The germline gives CDR1 SGHVS, CDR2 FNYEAQ. V was trimmed by 2 bases and J by 0 bases, leaving 14 bases between them. The CDR3 contains 17 residues. PCR employed 60 Vbeta and 13 Jbeta primers. Sequenced by immunoSEQ multiplex PCR; TCRdb stores in-frame clones only, minus some. The repertoire consists of tens of thousands of clones, with approximately 77% occurring once and the leading ten covering approximately 2.8%. Healthy bone marrow donors supplied every sample. The sequenced material came from PBMCs. The chain uses TRBV7-6 and TRBJ1-3; D remains unclear. This clonotype was sampled from a woman between 18 and 29 years old in good health and CMV-seronegative. The CDR3 sequence: CASSLPLDTISGNTIYF. The CDR3 nucleotides read TGTGCCAGCAGCTTACCTTTAGACACAATCTCTGGAAACACCATATATTTT.